Presented here are 4 T cell receptor beta chains from one specimen sequenced in a study of T cell responses to AZD1222 COVID-19 vaccine. The assay was immunoSEQ multiplex PCR, and TCRdb's table has in-frame clones only and misses some. The table has about 140,000 clones, around nine tenths seen once; the top ten hold roughly 5%. Sequencing was performed on peripheral blood, taken on day 0 of AZD1222 vaccination. These TCRs come from an adult in good health.

This chain uses TRBV4-1 with TRBJ1-6; D not certain. The germline gives CDR1 MGHRA, CDR2 YSYEKL. V was clipped by 0 bases and J by 6 bases, with 9 bases between them. The CDR3 sequence is 15 residues long. As DNA, the CDR3 is TGCGCCAGCAGCCAAGAGTCCAAGCCTAATTCACCCCTCCACTTT. Translated, it gives CASSQESKPNSPLHF.

The CDR3 reads CASSTGSPGNTIYF. CDR3 bases: TGCGCCAGCAGCACAGGGAGCCCTGGAAACACCATATATTTT. The V gene is TRBV10-2, the J gene TRBJ1-3, with D perhaps matching TRBD1 (6 bases). This CDR3 has 14 amino acids. V lost 6 bases and J 2 bases, leaving 11 bases between the germline ends. Germline V CDR1 and CDR2: WSHSY, SAAADI.

In this sample, this clone turned up once. J is TRBJ1-2 and V is TRBV6-5, with TRBD1 as a possible D gene (5 bases). V lost 0 bases to trimming and J lost 10 bases, with 18 bases between them. The CDR3 is 15 amino acids. Germline loops: CDR1 MNHEY, CDR2 SVGAGI. For the CDR3, the DNA is TGTGCCAGCAGTTACTCGAGGACATACCCGGGGGACTACACCTTC. Translation: CASSYSRTYPGDYTF.

The V call is TRBV11-1, the J call TRBJ1-1, with D possibly TRBD1 on 5 matching bases. CDR3 length: 13 residues. CDR1 and CDR2 from the germline V gene are SGHAT and FQDESV (reference sequence). Between the trimmed V and J ends, which lost 0 bases and 6 bases, there was a span of 8 bases. CDR3 amino acids: CASSLARGSEAFF. The CDR3 bases are TGTGCCAGCAGCTTAGCGCGGGGGTCTGAAGCTTTCTTT.